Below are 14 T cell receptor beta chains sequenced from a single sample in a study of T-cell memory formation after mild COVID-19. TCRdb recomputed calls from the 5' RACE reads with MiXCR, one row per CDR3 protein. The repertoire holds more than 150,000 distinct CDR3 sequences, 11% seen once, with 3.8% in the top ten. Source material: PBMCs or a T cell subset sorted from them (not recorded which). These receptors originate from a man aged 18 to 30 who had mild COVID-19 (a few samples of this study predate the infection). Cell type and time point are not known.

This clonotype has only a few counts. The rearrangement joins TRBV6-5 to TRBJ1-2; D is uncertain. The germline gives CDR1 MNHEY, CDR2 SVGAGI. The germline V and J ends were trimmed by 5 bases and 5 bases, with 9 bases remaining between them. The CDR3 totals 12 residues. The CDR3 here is CASSPSRYGYTF. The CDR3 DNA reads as TGTGCCAGCAGTCCGTCCAGATATGGCTACACCTTC.

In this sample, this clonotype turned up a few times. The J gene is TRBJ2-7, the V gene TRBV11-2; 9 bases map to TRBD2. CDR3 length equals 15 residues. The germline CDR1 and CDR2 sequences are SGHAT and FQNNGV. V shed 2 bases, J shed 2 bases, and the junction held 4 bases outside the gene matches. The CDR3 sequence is CASSLLSGGPYEQYF. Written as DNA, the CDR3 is TGTGCCAGCAGCTTATTGAGCGGGGGGCCCTACGAGCAGTACTTC.

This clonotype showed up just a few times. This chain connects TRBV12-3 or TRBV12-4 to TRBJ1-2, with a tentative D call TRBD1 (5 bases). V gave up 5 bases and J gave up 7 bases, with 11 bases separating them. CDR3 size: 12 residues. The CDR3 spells CASSRPGGGYTF. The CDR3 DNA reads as TGTGCCAGCAGTCGCCCGGGGGGTGGCTACACCTTC.

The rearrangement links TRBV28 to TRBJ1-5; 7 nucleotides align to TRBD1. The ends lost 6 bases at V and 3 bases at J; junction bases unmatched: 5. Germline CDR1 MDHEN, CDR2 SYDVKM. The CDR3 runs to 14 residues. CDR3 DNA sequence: TGTGCCAGCAGCCCAGGGGGAACCAATCAGCCCCAGCATTTT. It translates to CASSPGGTNQPQHF.

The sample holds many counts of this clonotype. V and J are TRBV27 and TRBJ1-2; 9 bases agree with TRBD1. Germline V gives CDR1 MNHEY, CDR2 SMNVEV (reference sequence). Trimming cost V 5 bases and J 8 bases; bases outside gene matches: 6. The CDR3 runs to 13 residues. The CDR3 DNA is TGTGCCAGCAGTCCGGGGACAGGGAACGGCTACACCTTC. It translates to CASSPGTGNGYTF.

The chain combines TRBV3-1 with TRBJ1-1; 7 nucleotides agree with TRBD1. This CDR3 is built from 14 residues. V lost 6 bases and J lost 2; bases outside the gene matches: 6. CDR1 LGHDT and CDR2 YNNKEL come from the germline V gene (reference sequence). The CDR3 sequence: CASSRQGLNTEAFF. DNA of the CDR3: TGTGCCAGCAGTAGACAGGGCCTAAACACTGAAGCTTTCTTT.

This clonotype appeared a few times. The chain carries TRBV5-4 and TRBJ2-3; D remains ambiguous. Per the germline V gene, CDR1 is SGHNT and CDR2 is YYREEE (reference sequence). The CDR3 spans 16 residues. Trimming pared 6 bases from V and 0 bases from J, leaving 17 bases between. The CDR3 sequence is CASTEEGSLSTDTQYF. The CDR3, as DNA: TGTGCCAGCACCGAAGAAGGGTCACTAAGCACAGATACGCAGTATTTT.

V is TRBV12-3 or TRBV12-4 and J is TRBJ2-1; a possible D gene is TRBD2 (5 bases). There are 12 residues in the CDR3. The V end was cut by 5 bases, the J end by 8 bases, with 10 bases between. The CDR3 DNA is TGTGCCAGCAGTCCAGAGGGCGATGAGCAGTTCTTC. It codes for CASSPEGDEQFF.

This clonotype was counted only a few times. For the CDR3, the DNA is TGTGCCAGCAGTGAACAGGGGGTCACCTACGAGCAGTACTTC. Protein: CASSEQGVTYEQYF. The V call is TRBV2, the J call TRBJ2-7; 7 bases match TRBD1. J was trimmed by 2 bases and V by 2 bases; bases with no gene match: 3. CDR3 length: 14 amino acids. In germline, CDR1 is SNHLY, CDR2 FYNNEI.

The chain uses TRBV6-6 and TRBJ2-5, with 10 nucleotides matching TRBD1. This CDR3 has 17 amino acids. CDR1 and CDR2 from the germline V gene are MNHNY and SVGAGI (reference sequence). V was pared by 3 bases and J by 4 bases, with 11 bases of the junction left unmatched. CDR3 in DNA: TGTGCCAGCAGTTATCTTACCGGGACAGGGGATAGAGAGACCCAGTACTTC. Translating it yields CASSYLTGTGDRETQYF.

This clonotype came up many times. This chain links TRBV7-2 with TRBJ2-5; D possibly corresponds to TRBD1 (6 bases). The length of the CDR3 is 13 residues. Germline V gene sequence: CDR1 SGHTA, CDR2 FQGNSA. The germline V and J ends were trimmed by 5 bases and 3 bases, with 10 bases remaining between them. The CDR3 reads CASSARQEETQYF. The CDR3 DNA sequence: TGTGCCAGCAGCGCCCGACAGGAAGAGACCCAGTACTTC.

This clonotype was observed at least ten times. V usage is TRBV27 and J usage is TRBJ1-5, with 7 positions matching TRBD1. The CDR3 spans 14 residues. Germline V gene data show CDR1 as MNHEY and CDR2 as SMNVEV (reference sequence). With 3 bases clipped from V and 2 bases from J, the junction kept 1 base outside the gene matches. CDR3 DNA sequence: TGTGCCAGCAGTTTTGGACAGGGCAATCAGCCCCAGCATTTT. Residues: CASSFGQGNQPQHF.

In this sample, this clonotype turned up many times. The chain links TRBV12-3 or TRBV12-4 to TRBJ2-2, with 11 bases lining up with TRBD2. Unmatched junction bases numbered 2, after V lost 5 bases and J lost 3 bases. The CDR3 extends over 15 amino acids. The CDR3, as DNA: TGTGCCAGCAGTGCACTAGCGGGGGACACCGGGGAGCTGTTTTTT. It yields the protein CASSALAGDTGELFF.

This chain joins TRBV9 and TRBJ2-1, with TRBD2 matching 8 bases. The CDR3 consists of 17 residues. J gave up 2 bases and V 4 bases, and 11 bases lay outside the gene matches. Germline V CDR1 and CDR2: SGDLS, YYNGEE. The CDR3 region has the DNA TGTGCCAGCAGCACCGGCGGCGTCGGGGGGGCCTACAATGAGCAGTTCTTC. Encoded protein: CASSTGGVGGAYNEQFF.